This section outlines one T cell receptor (beta chain) sequence together with its context. The junction departs from the called germline gene at one end, perhaps through a read error. The sample is drawn from a study of response to subunit inactivated influenza vaccine. The CDR3 totals 13 residues. Germline CDR1 is LNHDA and CDR2 is SQIVND (reference sequence). TCRdb used MiXCR to reprocess the RT-PCR reads, holding one entry per CDR3 protein. The table lists under 550,000 distinct CDR3 sequences, less than 8% of them singletons. Material: PBMCs from blood, obtained approximately 25 months after vaccination. The V gene is TRBV19, the J gene TRBJ1-5; D is possibly TRBD1 (5 bases). The source of this sequence is a man aged 45-69 years who received an inactivated influenza vaccine. The CDR3 DNA reads TGTCCCAGTAGTAAACAGGGCAATCAGCCCCAGCATTTT. It encodes CPSSKQGNQPQHF.